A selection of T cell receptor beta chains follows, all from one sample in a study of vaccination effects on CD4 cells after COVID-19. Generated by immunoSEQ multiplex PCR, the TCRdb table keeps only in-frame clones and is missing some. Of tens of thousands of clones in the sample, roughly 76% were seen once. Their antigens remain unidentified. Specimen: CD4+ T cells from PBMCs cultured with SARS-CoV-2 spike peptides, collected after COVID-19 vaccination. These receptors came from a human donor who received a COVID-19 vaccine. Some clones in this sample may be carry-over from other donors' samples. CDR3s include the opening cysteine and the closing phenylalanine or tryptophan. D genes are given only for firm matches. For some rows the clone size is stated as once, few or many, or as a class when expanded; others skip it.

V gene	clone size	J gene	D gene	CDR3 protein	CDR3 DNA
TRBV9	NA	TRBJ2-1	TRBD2	CASSVAPSGGAENEQFF	TGTGCCAGCAGCGTAGCTCCCAGCGGGGGGGCAGAAAATGAGCAGTTCTTC
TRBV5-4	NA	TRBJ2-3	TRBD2	CASSLSAASGADTQYF	TGTGCCAGCAGCTTGTCAGCGGCTAGCGGGGCAGATACGCAGTATTTT
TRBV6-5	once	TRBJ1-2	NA	CASSYQGDGYGYTF	TGTGCCAGCAGTTACCAAGGGGATGGCTATGGCTACACCTTC
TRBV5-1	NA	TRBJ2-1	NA	CASSYTVGNEQFF	TGCGCCAGCAGCTATACGGTGGGCAATGAGCAGTTCTTC
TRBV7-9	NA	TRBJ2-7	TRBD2	CASSSTWTSGRALSYEQYF	TGTGCCAGCAGCTCCACCTGGACTAGCGGGAGGGCCCTCTCCTACGAGCAGTACTTC
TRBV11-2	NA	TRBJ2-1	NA	CASSPSWGRGEDEQFF	TGTGCCAGCAGCCCATCCTGGGGCAGGGGGGAGGATGAGCAGTTCTTC
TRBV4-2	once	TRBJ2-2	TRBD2	CASSQGLAGGNTGELFF	TGTGCCAGCAGCCAAGGACTAGCGGGGGGTAACACCGGGGAGCTGTTTTTT
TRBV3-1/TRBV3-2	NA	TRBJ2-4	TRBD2	CASSPGLASGGNIQYF	TGTGCCAGCAGCCCGGGACTAGCAAGCGGTGGGAACATTCAGTACTTC
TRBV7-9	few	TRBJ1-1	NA	CASSLASVQGAFF	TGTGCCAGCAGCTTAGCGTCGGTGCAAGGAGCTTTCTTT
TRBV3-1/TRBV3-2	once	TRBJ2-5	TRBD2	CASSQIGLAGGLYDQETQYF	TGTGCCAGCAGCCAAATAGGACTAGCGGGGGGGCTTTACGACCAAGAGACCCAGTACTTC
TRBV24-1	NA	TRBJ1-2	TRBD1	CATSDPKGTGATNYGYTF	TGTGCCACCAGTGATCCGAAAGGGACAGGTGCGACTAACTATGGCTACACCTTC
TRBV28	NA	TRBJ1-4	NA	CASSLGGNEKLFF	TGTGCCAGCAGTTTAGGGGGTAATGAAAAACTGTTTTTT
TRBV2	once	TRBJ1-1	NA	CASKGTFRGLNSEAFF	TGTGCCAGCAAAGGGACGTTTAGGGGGTTGAACAGTGAAGCTTTCTTT
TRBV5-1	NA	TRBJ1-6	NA	CASSLSSGANNSPLHF	TGCGCCAGCAGCTTGTCTTCCGGTGCCAATAATTCACCCCTCCACTTT
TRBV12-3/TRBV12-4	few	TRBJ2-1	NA	CASSSGVEQFF	TGTGCCAGCAGTTCCGGTGTTGAGCAGTTCTTC
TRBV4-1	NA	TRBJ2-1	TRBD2	CASSHRLAGVLNEQFF	TGCGCCAGCAGCCACCGACTAGCGGGGGTACTCAATGAGCAGTTCTTC
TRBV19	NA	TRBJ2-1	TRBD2	CASNDPGGLAGVGEQFF	TGTGCCAGTAACGACCCCGGGGGACTAGCGGGGGTTGGTGAGCAGTTCTTC
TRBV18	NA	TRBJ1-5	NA	CASSPPNRGNQPQHF	TGTGCCAGCTCACCACCAAACAGGGGCAATCAGCCCCAGCATTTT
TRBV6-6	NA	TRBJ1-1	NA	CASSYGTLKTEAFF	TGTGCCAGCAGTTACGGGACATTAAAAACTGAAGCTTTCTTT
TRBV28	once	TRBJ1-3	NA	CASTSPARPGNTIYF	TGTGCCAGCACCTCCCCGGCCCGACCCGGGAACACCATATATTTT
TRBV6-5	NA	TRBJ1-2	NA	CASSPSPGMYGYTF	TGTGCCAGCAGCCCCTCCCCAGGGATGTATGGCTACACCTTC
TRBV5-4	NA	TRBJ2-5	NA	CASSLAPTSEETQYF	TGTGCCAGCAGCTTGGCTCCGACTAGTGAAGAGACCCAGTACTTC
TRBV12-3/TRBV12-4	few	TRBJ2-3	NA	CASSSGADTQYF	TGTGCCAGCAGTTCAGGGGCAGATACGCAGTATTTT
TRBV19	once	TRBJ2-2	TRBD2	CASKISGSIETGELFF	TGTGCCAGTAAAATTAGCGGGAGTATAGAGACCGGGGAGCTGTTTTTT
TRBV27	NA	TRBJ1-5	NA	CASSLGGGQPQHF	TGTGCCAGCAGTTTGGGCGGGGGGCAGCCCCAGCATTTT
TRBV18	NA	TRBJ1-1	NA	CASSPLERTEAFF	TGTGCCAGCTCACCACTTGAAAGGACTGAAGCTTTCTTT
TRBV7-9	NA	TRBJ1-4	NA	CASSLQPINEKLFF	TGTGCCAGCAGCTTACAGCCTATTAATGAAAAACTGTTTTTT
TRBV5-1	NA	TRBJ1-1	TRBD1	CASSDPKTGIMNTEAFF	TGCGCCAGCAGCGACCCTAAGACAGGGATTATGAACACTGAAGCTTTCTTT
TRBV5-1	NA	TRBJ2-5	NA	CASSLSRTGETQYF	TGCGCCAGCAGCTTGTCTCGTACGGGGGAGACCCAGTACTTC
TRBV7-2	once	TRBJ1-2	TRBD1	CASSQDRNYGYTF	TGTGCCAGCAGCCAGGACAGGAACTATGGCTACACCTTC
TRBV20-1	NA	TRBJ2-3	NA	CSASRPASSTDTQYF	TGCAGTGCTAGTCGGCCTGCCTCTAGCACAGATACGCAGTATTTT